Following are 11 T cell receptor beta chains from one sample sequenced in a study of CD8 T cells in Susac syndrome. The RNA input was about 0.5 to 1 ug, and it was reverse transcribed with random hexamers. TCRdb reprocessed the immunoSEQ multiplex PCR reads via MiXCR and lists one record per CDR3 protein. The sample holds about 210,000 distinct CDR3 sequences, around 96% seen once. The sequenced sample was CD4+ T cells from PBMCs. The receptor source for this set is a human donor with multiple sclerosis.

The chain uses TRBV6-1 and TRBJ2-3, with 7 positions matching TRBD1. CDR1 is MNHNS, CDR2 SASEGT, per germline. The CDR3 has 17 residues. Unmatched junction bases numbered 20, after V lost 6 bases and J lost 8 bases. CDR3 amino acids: CASSSPNRGLRERTQYF. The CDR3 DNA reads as TGTGCCAGCAGCTCGCCCAACAGGGGCCTTCGTGAGCGTACGCAGTATTTT.

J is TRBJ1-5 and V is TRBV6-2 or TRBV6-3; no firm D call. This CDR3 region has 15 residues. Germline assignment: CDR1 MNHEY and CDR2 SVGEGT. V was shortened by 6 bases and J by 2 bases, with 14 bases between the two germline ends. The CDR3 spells CASRRTSWGNQPQHF. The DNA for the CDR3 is TGTGCCAGCAGGCGGACTTCTTGGGGCAATCAGCCCCAGCATTTT.

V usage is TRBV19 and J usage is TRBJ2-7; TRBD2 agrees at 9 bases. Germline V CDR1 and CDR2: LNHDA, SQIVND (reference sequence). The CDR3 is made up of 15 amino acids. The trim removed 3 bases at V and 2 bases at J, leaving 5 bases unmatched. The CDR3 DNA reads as TGTGCCAGTAGTATTGCGGGGGGGAATACCTACGAGCAGTACTTC. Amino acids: CASSIAGGNTYEQYF.

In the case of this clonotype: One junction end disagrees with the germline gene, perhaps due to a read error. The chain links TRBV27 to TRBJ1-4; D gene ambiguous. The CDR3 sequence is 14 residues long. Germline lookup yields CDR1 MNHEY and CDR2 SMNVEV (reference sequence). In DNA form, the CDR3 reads TGTGCCAACAGTTTACTGGGAGGCAGGGAAAAACTGTTTTTT. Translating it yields CANSLLGGREKLFF.

This chain's CDR3 is CSARDLRVSPLHF. CDR3 nucleotide sequence: TGCAGTGCTAGAGATCTCCGGGTTTCACCCCTCCACTTT. The J gene is TRBJ1-6, the V gene TRBV20-1, with D unclear. CDR3 length equals 13 residues. CDR1 is DFQATT, CDR2 SNEGSKA, per germline (reference sequence). Trimming shortened V by 0 bases and J by 9 bases, and 9 bases separated the two germline ends.

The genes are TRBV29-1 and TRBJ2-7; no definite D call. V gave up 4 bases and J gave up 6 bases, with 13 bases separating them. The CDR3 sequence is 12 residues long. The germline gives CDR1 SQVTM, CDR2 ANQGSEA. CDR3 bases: TGCAGCGTTGGTTTCTATGGGCCCGAGCAGTACTTC. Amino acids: CSVGFYGPEQYF.

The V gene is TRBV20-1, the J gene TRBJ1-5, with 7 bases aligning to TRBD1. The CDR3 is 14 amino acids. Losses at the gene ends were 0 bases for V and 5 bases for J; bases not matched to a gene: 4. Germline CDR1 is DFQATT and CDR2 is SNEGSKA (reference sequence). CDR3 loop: CSARDPQGDQPQHF. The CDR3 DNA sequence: TGCAGTGCTAGAGACCCCCAGGGGGATCAGCCCCAGCATTTT.

The CDR3 here is CATSRRQRTEAFF. The CDR3 DNA sequence: TGTGCCACCAGCAGAAGACAGCGAACTGAAGCTTTCTTT. This rearrangement joins TRBV15 to TRBJ1-1; D might be TRBD1 (5 bases). From germline, CDR1 is LNHNV and CDR2 YYDKDF (reference sequence). V shed 2 bases and J shed 5 bases, with 9 bases lying between them. The CDR3 spans 13 residues.

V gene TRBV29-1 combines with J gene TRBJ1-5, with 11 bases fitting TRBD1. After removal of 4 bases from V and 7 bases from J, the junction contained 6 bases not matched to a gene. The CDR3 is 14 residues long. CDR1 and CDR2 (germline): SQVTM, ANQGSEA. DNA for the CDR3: TGCAGCGTTGTGGACAGGGGGCTTGGGCAGCCCCAGCATTTT. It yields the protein CSVVDRGLGQPQHF.

The CDR3 reads CASSQVRGVNQETQYF. In DNA, the CDR3 is TGTGCCAGCAGCCAAGTCAGGGGAGTGAACCAAGAGACCCAGTACTTC. The chain combines TRBV3-1 with TRBJ2-5, with D possibly matching TRBD1 (6 bases). Germline CDR1 is LGHDT and CDR2 is YNNKEL (reference sequence). The CDR3 loop spans 16 amino acids. Trimming took off 1 base at V and 0 bases at J, with 12 bases between the two ends.

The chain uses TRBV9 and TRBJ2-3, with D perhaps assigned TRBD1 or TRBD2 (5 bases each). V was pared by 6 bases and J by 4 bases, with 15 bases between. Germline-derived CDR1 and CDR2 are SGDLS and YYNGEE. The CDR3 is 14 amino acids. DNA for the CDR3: TGTGCCAGCAATCCCCCGGGGCCCGCAGATACGCAGTATTTT. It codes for CASNPPGPADTQYF.